The T cell receptor (beta chain) described here comes from a study of response to subunit inactivated influenza vaccine. MiXCR, applied by TCRdb to the RT-PCR reads, yields one record per CDR3 protein. The sample includes 700,000 to 800,000 distinct CDR3 sequences, less than 20% of them seen just once. The CDR3 spans 15 residues. V lost 2 bases, J lost 2 bases, and 8 bases lay in between. The germline CDR1 and CDR2 sequences are KGHDR and SFDVKD. The receptor comes from a man aged 50 to 60 who received an inactivated influenza vaccine. This sequence joins TRBV24-1 and TRBJ2-2; D uncertain. The sample consisted of PBMCs from blood, taken roughly 5 days after vaccination. The CDR3 nucleotides read TGTGCCACCAGTGATTATAAGGGAAACACCGGGGAGCTGTTTTTT. It translates to CATSDYKGNTGELFF.